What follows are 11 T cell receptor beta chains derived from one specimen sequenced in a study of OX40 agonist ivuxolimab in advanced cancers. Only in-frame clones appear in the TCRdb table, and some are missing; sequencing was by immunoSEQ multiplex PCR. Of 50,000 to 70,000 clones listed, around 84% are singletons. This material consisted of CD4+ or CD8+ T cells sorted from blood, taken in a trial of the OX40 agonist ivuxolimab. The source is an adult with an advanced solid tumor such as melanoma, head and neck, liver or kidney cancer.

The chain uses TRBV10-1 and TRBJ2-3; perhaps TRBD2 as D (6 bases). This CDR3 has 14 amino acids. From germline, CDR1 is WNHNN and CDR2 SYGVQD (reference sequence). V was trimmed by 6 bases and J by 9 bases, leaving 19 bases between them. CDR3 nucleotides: TGCGCCAGCAGGGGTAAGGGAGGTGCGGACACGCAGTATTTT. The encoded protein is CASRGKGGADTQYF.

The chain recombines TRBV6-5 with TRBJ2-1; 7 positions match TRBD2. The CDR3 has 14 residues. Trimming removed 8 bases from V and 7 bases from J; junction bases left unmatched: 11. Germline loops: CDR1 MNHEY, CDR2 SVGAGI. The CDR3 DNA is TGTGCCAGCGCCCCCGGGAGGTTCTTGAATGAGCAGTTCTTC. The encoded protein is CASAPGRFLNEQFF.

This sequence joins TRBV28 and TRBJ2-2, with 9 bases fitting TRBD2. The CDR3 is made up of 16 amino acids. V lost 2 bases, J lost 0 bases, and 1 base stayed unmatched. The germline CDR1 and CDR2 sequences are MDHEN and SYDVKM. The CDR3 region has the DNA TGTGCCAGCAGTTTAGCGGGAGGGGCGAACACCGGGGAGCTGTTTTTT. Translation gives CASSLAGGANTGELFF.

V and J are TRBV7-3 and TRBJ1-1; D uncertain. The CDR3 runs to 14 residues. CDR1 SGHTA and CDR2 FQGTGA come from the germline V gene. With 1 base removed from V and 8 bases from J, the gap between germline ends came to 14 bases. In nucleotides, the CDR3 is TGTGCCAGCAGCTTAAATCCTTGGGCAGGAGAAGCTTTCTTT. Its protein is CASSLNPWAGEAFF.

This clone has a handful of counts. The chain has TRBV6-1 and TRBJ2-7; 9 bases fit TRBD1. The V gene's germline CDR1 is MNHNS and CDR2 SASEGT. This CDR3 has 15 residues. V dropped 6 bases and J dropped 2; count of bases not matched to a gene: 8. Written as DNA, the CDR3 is TGTGCCAGCAGCAAGGGACAGGGTCGAGCCTACGAGCAGTACTTC. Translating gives CASSKGQGRAYEQYF.

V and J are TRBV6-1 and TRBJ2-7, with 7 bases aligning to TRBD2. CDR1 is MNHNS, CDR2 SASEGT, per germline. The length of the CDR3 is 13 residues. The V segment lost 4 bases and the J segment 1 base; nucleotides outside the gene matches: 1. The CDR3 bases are TGTGCCAGCAGTGGGGGAGGGTCCTACGAGCAGTACTTC. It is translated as CASSGGGSYEQYF.

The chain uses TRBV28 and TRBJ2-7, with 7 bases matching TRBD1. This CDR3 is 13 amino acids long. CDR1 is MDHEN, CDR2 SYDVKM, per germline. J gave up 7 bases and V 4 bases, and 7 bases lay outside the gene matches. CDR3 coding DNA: TGTGCCAGCAGTTCCGACAGGGTCCGGGAGCAGTACTTC. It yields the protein CASSSDRVREQYF.

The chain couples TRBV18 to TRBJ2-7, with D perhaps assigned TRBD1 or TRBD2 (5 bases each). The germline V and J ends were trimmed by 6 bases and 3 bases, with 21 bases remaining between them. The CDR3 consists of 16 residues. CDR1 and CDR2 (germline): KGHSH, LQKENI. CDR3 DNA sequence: TGTGCCAGCTCTCCTGGGGACGGCGCCCTGTACTACGAGCAGTACTTC. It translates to CASSPGDGALYYEQYF.

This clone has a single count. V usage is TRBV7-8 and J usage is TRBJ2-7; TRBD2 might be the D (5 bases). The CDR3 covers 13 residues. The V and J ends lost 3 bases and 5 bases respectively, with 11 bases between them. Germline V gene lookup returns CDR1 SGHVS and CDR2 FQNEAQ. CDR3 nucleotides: TGTGCCAGCAGCTTCTGGCAGGAGGACGAGCAGTACTTC. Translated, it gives CASSFWQEDEQYF.

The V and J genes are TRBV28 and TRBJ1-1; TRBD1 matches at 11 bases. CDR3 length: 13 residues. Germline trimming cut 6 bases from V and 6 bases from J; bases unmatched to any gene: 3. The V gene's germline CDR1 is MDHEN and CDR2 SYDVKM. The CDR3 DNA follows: TGTGCCAGCAGAGGACAGGGGGCGTCTGAAGCTTTCTTT. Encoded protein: CASRGQGASEAFF.

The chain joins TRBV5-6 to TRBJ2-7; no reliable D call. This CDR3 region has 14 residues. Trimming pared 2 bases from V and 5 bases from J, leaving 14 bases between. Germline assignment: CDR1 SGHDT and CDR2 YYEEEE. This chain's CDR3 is CASSFSGRVDEQYF. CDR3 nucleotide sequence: TGTGCCAGCAGCTTTAGTGGCCGGGTGGACGAGCAGTACTTC.